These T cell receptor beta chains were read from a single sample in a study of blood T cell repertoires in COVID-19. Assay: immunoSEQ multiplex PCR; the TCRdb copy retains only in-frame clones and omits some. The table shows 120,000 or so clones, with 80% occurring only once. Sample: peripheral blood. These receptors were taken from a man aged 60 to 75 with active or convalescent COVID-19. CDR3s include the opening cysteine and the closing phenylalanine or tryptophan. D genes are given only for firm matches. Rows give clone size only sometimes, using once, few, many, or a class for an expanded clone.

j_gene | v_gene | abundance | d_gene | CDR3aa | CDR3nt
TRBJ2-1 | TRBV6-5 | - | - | CASRLTSYNEQFF | TGTGCCAGCAGGCTCACTAGCTACAATGAGCAGTTCTTC
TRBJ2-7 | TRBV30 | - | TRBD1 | CAWPGQGAGEQYF | TGTGCCTGGCCGGGACAGGGGGCCGGCGAGCAGTACTTC
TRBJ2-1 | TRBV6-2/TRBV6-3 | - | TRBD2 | CASSSWGLAGGNEQFF | TGTGCCAGCAGTTCCTGGGGACTAGCGGGAGGGAATGAGCAGTTCTTC
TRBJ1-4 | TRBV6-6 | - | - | CASTITGMVNEKLFF | TGTGCCAGCACTATCACAGGGATGGTGAATGAAAAACTGTTTTTT
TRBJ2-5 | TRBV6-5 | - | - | CASSTGFSQETQYF | TGTGCCAGCAGTACAGGATTTAGCCAAGAGACCCAGTACTTC
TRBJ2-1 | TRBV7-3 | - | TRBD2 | CASSKAGALYNEQFF | TGTGCCAGCAGCAAAGCGGGAGCCCTCTACAATGAGCAGTTCTTC
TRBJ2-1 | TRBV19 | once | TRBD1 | CASSAGTGAWDEQFF | TGTGCCAGTAGTGCCGGGACAGGGGCCTGGGATGAGCAGTTCTTC
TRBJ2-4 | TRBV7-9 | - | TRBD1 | CASSPDRAGDIQYF | TGTGCCAGCAGCCCTGACAGGGCTGGAGACATTCAGTACTTC
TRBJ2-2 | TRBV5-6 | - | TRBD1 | CASSLRQGATGELFF | TGTGCCAGCAGCCTTAGACAGGGGGCAACCGGGGAGCTGTTTTTT
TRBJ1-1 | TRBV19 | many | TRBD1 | CASSTGQVNTEAFF | TGTGCCAGTAGTACTGGACAGGTGAACACTGAAGCTTTCTTT
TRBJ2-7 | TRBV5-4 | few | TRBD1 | CASSLTGAYEQYF | TGTGCCAGCAGCCTGACAGGGGCCTACGAGCAGTACTTC
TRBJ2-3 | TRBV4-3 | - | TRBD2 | CASSEGGNTDTQYF | TGCGCCAGCAGCGAGGGAGGGAACACAGATACGCAGTATTTT
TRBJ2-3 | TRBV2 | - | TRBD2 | CASSATGGIDTQYF | TGTGCCAGCAGTGCGACGGGAGGTATAGATACGCAGTATTTT
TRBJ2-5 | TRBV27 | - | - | CASRADDGTQYF | TGTGCCAGCAGAGCGGACGATGGGACCCAGTACTTC
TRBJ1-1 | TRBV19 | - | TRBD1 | CASRDRGPNTEAFF | TGTGCCAGTAGGGACAGGGGGCCTAACACTGAAGCTTTCTTT
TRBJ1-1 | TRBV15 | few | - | CATSRDRVGTEAFF | TGTGCCACCAGCAGAGACAGGGTAGGCACTGAAGCTTTCTTT
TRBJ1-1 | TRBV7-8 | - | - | CASSATWARPEAFF | TGTGCCAGCAGCGCCACGTGGGCTCGGCCTGAAGCTTTCTTT
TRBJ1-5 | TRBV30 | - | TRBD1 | CAWSLDRGSNQPQHF | TGTGCCTGGAGTCTGGACAGGGGGAGCAATCAGCCCCAGCATTTT
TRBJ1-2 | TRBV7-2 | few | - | CASSLDTNYGYTF | TGTGCCAGCAGCCTAGACACCAACTATGGCTACACCTTC
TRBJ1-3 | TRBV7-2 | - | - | CASSLSTRTRGSGNTIYF | TGTGCCAGCAGCTTATCCACACGTACCAGGGGATCTGGAAACACCATATATTTT
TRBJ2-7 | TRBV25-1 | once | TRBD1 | CASSEWGQGASEQYF | TGTGCCAGCAGTGAATGGGGACAGGGGGCGAGCGAGCAGTACTTC
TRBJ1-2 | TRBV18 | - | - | CASSPEDNYGYTF | TGTGCCAGCTCACCCGAGGATAACTATGGCTACACCTTC
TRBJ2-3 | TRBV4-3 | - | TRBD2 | CASSQDGGLAGAGDTQYF | TGCGCCAGCAGCCAAGATGGGGGACTAGCGGGAGCAGGAGATACGCAGTATTTT
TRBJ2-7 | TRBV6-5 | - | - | CASSRTQGRNEQYF | TGTGCCAGCAGTCGTACACAGGGTAGGAACGAGCAGTACTTC
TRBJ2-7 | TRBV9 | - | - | CASSVAGRDEQYF | TGTGCCAGCAGCGTAGCGGGTCGGGACGAGCAGTACTTC
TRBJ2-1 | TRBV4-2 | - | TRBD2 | CASSYSGGSYNEQFF | TGTGCCAGCAGCTATAGCGGGGGTTCCTACAATGAGCAGTTCTTC
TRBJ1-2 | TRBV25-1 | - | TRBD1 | CASSETGQGLAYTF | TGTGCCAGCAGTGAGACCGGACAGGGTTTGGCCTACACCTTC
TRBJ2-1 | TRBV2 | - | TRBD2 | CASSELLAGANNEQFF | TGTGCCAGCAGTGAACTACTAGCGGGAGCTAACAATGAGCAGTTCTTC
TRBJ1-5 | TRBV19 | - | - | CASRTQGDQPQHF | TGTGCCAGTAGGACACAAGGGGATCAGCCCCAGCATTTT
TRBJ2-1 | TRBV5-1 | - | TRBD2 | CASSLAGGTYNEQFF | TGCGCCAGCAGCTTAGCGGGAGGTACCTACAATGAGCAGTTCTTC
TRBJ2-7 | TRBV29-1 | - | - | CSVSTRYEQYF | TGCAGCGTTTCTACTCGTTACGAGCAGTACTTC
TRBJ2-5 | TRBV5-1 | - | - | CASSVTDRETQYF | TGCGCCAGCAGCGTCACGGACAGAGAGACCCAGTACTTC
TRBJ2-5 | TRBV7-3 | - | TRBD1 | CASSFGDRGRGETQYF | TGTGCCAGCAGCTTCGGCGACAGGGGAAGGGGAGAGACCCAGTACTTC
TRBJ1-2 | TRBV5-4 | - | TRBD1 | CASSLGTGTGYTF | TGTGCCAGCAGCTTGGGGACAGGGACTGGCTACACCTTC
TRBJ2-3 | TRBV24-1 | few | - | CATSDPTVSTQYF | TGTGCCACCAGTGACCCGACAGTGAGTACGCAGTATTTT
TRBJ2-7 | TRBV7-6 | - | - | CASSELASTYEQYF | TGTGCCAGCAGCGAGCTAGCGTCGACCTACGAGCAGTACTTC
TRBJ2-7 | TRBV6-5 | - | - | CAFRANRAPYEQYF | TGTGCCTTCAGGGCAAACAGGGCACCCTACGAGCAGTACTTC
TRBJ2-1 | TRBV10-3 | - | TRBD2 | CAISGTSGRDNEQFF | TGTGCCATCAGCGGGACTAGCGGGAGGGACAATGAGCAGTTCTTC
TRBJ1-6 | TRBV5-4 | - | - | CASSLEGTGPLNSPLHF | TGTGCCAGCAGCTTGGAGGGCACAGGGCCGCTCAATTCACCCCTCCACTTT
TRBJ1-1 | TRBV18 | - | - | CASSPGGGYNTEAFF | TGTGCCAGCTCACCGGGCGGGGGGTATAACACTGAAGCTTTCTTT
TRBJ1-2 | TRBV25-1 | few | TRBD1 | CATRQGIAYGYTF | TGTGCCACCCGACAGGGAATTGCCTATGGCTACACCTTC
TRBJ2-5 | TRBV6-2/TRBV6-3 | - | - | CASSKRGQETQYF | TGTGCCAGCAGTAAACGGGGGCAAGAGACCCAGTACTTC
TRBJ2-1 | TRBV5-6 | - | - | CASSYLRGNSYNEQFF | TGTGCCAGCAGCTACCTTCGGGGTAACAGCTACAATGAGCAGTTCTTC